One TCR beta chain is described in this entry. The antigen is not known. The sample is drawn from a study of cytomegalovirus exposure and HLA in healthy donors. General observations from the study: A later analysis found TCR association rates differed by HLA locus, highest for DRB1 and lowest for HLA-C. Cytomegalovirus association was listed for about 170 TCR beta chains. Earlier results showed most TCR beta V segments being productive about 87% or about 30% of the time.

CDR3 length equals 13 residues. Looked up from germline, CDR1 is LNHDA and CDR2 is SQIVND (reference sequence). V was clipped by 3 bases and J by 5 bases, with 8 bases between them. Primers included in the PCR were 60 Vbeta and 13 Jbeta primers. Clones were sequenced by immunoSEQ multiplex PCR, and TCRdb holds only the in-frame ones, with some missing. The sample shows fewer than 250,000 clones, roughly 76% of them seen only once. The TCR comes from a woman younger than 45 in good health and CMV-seropositive. The material sequenced was PBMCs. The rearrangement uses TRBV19 and TRBJ1-5; D unclear. The CDR3 protein is CASSILGDQPQHF. CDR3 DNA: TGTGCCAGTAGTATTCTCGGGGATCAGCCCCAGCATTTT.